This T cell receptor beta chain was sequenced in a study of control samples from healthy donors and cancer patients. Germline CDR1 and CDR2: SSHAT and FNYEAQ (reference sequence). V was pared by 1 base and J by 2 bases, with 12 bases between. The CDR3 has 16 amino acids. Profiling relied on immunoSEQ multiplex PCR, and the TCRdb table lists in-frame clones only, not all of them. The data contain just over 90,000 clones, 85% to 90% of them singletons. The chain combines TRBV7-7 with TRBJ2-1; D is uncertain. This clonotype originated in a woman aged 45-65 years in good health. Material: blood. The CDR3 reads CASSLDHAATYNEQFF. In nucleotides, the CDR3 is TGTGCCAGCAGCTTAGACCATGCCGCCACCTACAATGAGCAGTTCTTC.